A selection of T cell receptor beta chains follows, all from one sample in a study of control samples from healthy donors and cancer patients. Produced via immunoSEQ multiplex PCR; TCRdb's table is partial and in-frame only. The sample includes roughly 140,000 clones, about 89% seen only once; the top ten take over 4.5%. Sequencing used blood. Source of these receptors: a man aged 25-45 years in good health. Each CDR3 is given with its conserved first and last residue. The order of the fields is J gene, D gene, V gene, clone size, CDR3 DNA, CDR3 protein. D genes are given only for firm matches. Rows give clone size only sometimes, using once, few, many, or a class for an expanded clone.

TRBJ2-1 | TRBD1 | TRBV7-9 | - | TGTGCCAGCAGCTCCGGGACAGGGTTCTACAATGAGCAGTTCTTC | CASSSGTGFYNEQFF
TRBJ2-2 | TRBD1 | TRBV18 | once | TGTGCCAGCTCGCCTCAGGGGGCCTTCACCGGGGAGCTGTTTTTT | CASSPQGAFTGELFF
TRBJ1-2 | - | TRBV27 | - | TGTGCCAGCAGTTTACTCCCCATCTATGGCTACACCTTC | CASSLLPIYGYTF
TRBJ1-1 | - | TRBV29-1 | - | TGCAGCGTTGAAGACTGGGCTCTATCAGCTTTCTTT | CSVEDWALSAFF
TRBJ2-7 | - | TRBV10-1 | - | TGCGCCAGCACAGGGGTACAACGACAGACGACCTCCCCGGCTGAGTCCTACGAGCAGTACTTC | CASTGVQRQTTSPAESYEQYF
TRBJ2-3 | - | TRBV7-2 | - | TGTGCCAGCAGCTTAGAAGGGTTGGCAGATACGCAGTATTTT | CASSLEGLADTQYF
TRBJ1-4 | - | TRBV19 | - | TGTGCCAGTAGTATTTCAGTTAGCATCCCGAGGGGACTGTTTTTT | CASSISVSIPRGLFF
TRBJ2-7 | - | TRBV27 | - | TGTGCCAGCAGTTTCAAAGGGGACGACTCCTACGAGCAGTACTTC | CASSFKGDDSYEQYF
TRBJ1-3 | - | TRBV6-2/TRBV6-3 | - | TGTGCCAGCAGTTACGGGACCGGGCCTGGAAACACCATATATTTT | CASSYGTGPGNTIYF
TRBJ2-7 | TRBD1 | TRBV19 | - | TGTGCCAGTAGTACAACCGGGACAGGCCTCTACGAGCAGTACTTC | CASSTTGTGLYEQYF
TRBJ1-1 | - | TRBV5-1 | - | TGCGCCAGCAGCTTGCAGGGGTACACTGAAGCTTTCTTT | CASSLQGYTEAFF
TRBJ2-7 | - | TRBV4-1 | - | TGCGCCAGCAGCCAAGTAATTGGTGGTCCCTACGAGCAGTACTTC | CASSQVIGGPYEQYF
TRBJ2-5 | - | TRBV7-2 | - | TGTGCCAGCAGCTTACAGGGCTACCAAGAGACCCAGTACTTC | CASSLQGYQETQYF
TRBJ2-5 | - | TRBV30 | - | TGTGCCTGGAGTTCGGCCTCCGGCCTAAGGGGGACCCAGTACTTC | CAWSSASGLRGTQYF
TRBJ2-7 | TRBD2 | TRBV7-6 | few | TGTGCCAGCAGCTTAGGGGCCGGGACTACCAACTACGAGCAGTACTTC | CASSLGAGTTNYEQYF
TRBJ2-7 | TRBD1 | TRBV5-7 | - | TGTGCTTCCGGAGACAGGGTCTTCTACGAGCAGTACTTC | CASGDRVFYEQYF